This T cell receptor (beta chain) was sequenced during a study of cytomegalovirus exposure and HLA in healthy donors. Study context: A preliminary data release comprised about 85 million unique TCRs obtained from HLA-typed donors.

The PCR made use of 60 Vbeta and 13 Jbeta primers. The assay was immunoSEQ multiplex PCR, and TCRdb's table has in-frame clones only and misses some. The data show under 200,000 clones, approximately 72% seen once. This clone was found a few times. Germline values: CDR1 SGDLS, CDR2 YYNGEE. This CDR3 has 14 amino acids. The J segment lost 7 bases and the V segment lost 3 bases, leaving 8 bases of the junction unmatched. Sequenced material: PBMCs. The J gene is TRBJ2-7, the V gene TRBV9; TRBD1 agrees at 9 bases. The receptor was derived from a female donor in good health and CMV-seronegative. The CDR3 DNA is TGTGCCAGCAGCGCCGGGACAGGGCCTCGAGAGCAGTACTTC. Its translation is CASSAGTGPREQYF.